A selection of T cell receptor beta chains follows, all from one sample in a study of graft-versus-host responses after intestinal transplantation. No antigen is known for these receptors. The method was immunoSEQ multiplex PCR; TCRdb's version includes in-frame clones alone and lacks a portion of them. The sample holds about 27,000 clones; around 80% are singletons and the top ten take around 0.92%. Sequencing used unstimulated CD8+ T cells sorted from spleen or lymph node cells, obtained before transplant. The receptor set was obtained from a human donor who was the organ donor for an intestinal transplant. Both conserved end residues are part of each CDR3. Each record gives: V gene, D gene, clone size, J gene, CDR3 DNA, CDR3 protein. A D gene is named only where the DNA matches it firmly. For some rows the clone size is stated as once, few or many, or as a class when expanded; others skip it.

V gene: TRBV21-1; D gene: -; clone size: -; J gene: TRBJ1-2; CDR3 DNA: TGTGCCAGCAGCAAAGCCTGGACAGTCCTCTATGGCTACACCTTC; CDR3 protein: CASSKAWTVLYGYTF
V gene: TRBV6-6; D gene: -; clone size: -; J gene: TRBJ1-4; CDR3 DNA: TGTGCCAGCAGTTACGAACCGACTAATGAAAAACTGTTTTTT; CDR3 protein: CASSYEPTNEKLFF
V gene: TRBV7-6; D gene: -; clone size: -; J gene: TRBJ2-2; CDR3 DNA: TGTGCCAGCAGCTCGCTAGGCGGGGAGCTGTTTTTT; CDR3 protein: CASSSLGGELFF
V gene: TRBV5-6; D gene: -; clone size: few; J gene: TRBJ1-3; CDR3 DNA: TGTGCCAGCAGCCATGTTGGCAGGGCATCTGAAAACACCATATATTTT; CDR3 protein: CASSHVGRASENTIYF
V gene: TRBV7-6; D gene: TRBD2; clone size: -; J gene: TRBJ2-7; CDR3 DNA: TGTGCCAGCAGCCGTAGCGGGAGCCCCTCCTACGAGCAGTACTTC; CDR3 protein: CASSRSGSPSYEQYF
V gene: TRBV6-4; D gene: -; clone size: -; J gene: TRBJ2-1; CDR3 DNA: TGTGCCAGCAGTGAGGACGGCTCCTACAATGAGCAGTTCTTC; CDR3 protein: CASSEDGSYNEQFF
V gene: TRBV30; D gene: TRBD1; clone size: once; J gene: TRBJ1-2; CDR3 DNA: TGTGCCTGGAGTGTAGGGACAGGAAGAGGCTACACCTTC; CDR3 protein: CAWSVGTGRGYTF
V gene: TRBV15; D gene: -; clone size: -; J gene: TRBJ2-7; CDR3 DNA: TGTGCCACCAGCACCGACGACGGACCAGGGGTCCACGAGCAGTACTTC; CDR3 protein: CATSTDDGPGVHEQYF
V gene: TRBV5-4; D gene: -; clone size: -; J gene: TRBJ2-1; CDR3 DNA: TGTGCCAGCAGCTTGGCGGGGAGCTCCTACAATGAGCAGTTCTTC; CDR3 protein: CASSLAGSSYNEQFF
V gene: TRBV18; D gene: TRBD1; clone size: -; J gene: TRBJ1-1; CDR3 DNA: TGTGCCAGCTCTGCGACTCCGGGACAGGGGGCTGAAGCTTTCTTT; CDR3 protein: CASSATPGQGAEAFF
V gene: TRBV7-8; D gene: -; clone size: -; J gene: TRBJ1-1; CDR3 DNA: TGTGCCAGCAGCTTCTCCAGGCTCCAGCAGAACACTGAAGCTTTCTTT; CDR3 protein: CASSFSRLQQNTEAFF
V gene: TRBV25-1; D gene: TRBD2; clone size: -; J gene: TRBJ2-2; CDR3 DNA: TGTGCCAGCAGCTCGTTGCCTAGCGGGAACACCGGGGAGCTGTTTTTT; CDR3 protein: CASSSLPSGNTGELFF
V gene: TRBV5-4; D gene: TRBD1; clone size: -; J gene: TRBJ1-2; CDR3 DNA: TGTGCCAGCAGCTTTGGACAGGGAGGCTACACCTTC; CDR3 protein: CASSFGQGGYTF
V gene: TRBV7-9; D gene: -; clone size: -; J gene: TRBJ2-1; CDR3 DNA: TGTGCCAGCAGCTTCACCGGAAATGAGCAGTTCTTC; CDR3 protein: CASSFTGNEQFF
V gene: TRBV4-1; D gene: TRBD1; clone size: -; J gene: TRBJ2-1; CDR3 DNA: TGCGCCAGCAGTACAGGGGCGGACAATGAGCAGTTCTTC; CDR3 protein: CASSTGADNEQFF
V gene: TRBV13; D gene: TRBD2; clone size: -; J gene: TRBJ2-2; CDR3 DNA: TGTGCCAGCAGCCGAGCGGGGGGGATTTTCACCGGGGAGCTGTTTTTT; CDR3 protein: CASSRAGGIFTGELFF
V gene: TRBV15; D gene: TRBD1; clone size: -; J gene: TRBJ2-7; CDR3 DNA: TGTGCCACCAGCAGAACGACAGGGGTAAGCGAGCAGTACTTC; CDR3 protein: CATSRTTGVSEQYF
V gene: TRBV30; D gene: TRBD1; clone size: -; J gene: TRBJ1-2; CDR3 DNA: TGTGCCTGGAGAGCCGGGACAGGGCAAGACTATGGCTACACCTTC; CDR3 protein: CAWRAGTGQDYGYTF
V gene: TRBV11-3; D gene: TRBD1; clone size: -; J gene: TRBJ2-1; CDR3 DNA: TGTGCCAGCAGCCCACGGACAGGGGGCGATATTTACAATGAGCAGTTCTTC; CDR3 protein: CASSPRTGGDIYNEQFF
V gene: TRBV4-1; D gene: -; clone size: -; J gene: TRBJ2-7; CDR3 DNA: TGCGCCAGCAGTGAAGACTTCTCCTACGAGCAGTACTTC; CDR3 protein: CASSEDFSYEQYF
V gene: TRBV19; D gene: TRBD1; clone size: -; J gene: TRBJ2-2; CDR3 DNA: TGTGCCAGTAGCGTAGGGGGCCGTGGCACCGGGGAGCTGTTTTTT; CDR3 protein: CASSVGGRGTGELFF
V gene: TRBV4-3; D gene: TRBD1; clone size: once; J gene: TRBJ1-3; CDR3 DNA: TGCGCCAGCAGCCAAGACTACCCGGGACAGGGAAACACCATATATTTT; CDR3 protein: CASSQDYPGQGNTIYF
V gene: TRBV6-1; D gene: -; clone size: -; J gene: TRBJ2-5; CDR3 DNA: TGTGCCAGCAGTGAAATAGCGGGGGACAGGGAAGAGACCCAGTACTTC; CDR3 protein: CASSEIAGDREETQYF
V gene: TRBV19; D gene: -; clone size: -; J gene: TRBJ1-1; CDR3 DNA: TGTGCCAGTAGTATAGCCGACTCTATGAACACTGAAGCTTTCTTT; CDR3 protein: CASSIADSMNTEAFF
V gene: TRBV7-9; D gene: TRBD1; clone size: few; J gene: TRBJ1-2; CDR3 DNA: TGTGCCAGCAGCTTAGGGTCAGGGGGCCCGGCGGGCTACACCTTC; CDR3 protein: CASSLGSGGPAGYTF
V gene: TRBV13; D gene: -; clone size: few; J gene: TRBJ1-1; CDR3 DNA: TGTGCCAGCAGCCCGTGGGGAGGTGAAGCTTTCTTT; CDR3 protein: CASSPWGGEAFF
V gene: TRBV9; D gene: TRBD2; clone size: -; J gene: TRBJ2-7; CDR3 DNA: TGTGCCAGCAGCATTAGCGGGGGGGACTCCTACGAGCAGTACTTC; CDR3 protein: CASSISGGDSYEQYF
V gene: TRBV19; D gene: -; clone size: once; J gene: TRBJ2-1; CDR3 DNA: TGTGCCAGTAGTATTCGGTACAATGAGCAGTTCTTC; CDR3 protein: CASSIRYNEQFF
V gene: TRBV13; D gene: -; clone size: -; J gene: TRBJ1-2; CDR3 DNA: TGTGCCAGCAGCTCTGGGACATATGGCTACACCTTC; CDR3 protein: CASSSGTYGYTF
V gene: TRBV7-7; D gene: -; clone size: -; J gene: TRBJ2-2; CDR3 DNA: TGTGCCAGCAGCTTAGGGACGGCCGGGGAGCTGTTTTTT; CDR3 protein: CASSLGTAGELFF
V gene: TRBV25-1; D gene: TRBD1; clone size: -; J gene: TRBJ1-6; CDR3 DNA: TGTGCCAGCAGTTGGGGGACAGAGAATTCACCCCTCCACTTT; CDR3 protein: CASSWGTENSPLHF
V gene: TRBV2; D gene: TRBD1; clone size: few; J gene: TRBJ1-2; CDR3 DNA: TGTGCCAGCAGGAGCCAGGGGGCTGGCTACACCTTC; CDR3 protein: CASRSQGAGYTF
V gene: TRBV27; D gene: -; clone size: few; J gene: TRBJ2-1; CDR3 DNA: TGTGCCAGCAGTCGTGGCTGGGTTTCCTACAATGAGCAGTTCTTC; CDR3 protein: CASSRGWVSYNEQFF
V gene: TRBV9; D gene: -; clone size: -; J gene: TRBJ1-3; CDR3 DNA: TGTGCCAGCAGCGTAGAGGGAGTGGTCTCTGGAAACACCATATATTTT; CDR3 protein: CASSVEGVVSGNTIYF
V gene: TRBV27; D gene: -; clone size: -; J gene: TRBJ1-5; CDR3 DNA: TGTGCCAGCAGCGAGGGTAGGCGGGGCAATCAGCCCCAGCATTTT; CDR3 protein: CASSEGRRGNQPQHF
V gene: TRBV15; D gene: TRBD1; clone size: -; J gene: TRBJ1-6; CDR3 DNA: TGTGCCACCAGAGGGTCTAAATATGACAGGGGTTTTTATAATTCACCCCTCCACTTT; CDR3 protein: CATRGSKYDRGFYNSPLHF
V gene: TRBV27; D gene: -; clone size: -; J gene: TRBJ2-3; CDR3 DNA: TGTGCCAGCAGTACCGCCCTGATGGATACGCAGTATTTT; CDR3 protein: CASSTALMDTQYF
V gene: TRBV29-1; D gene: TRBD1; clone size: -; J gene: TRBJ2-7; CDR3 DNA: TGCAGCGTCGTAGGGGGCAACTACTACGAGCAGTACTTC; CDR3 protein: CSVVGGNYYEQYF
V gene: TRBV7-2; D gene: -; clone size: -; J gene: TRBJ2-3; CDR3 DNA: TGTGCCAGCAGCTTATTGCTTAGGGTCCGAGATCTAGATACGCAGTATTTT; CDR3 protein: CASSLLLRVRDLDTQYF
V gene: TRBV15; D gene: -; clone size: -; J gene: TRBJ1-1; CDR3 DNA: TGTGCCACCAGCAGAGATCAAGGGGACGAAGCTTTCTTT; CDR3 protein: CATSRDQGDEAFF
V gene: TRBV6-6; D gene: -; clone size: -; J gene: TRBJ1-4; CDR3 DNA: TGTGCCAGCAGTTACCGGGACCGTCCGGGGGAAAAACTGTTTTTT; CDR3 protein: CASSYRDRPGEKLFF
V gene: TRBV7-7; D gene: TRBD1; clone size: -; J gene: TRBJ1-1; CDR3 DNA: TGTGCCAGCAGCGAGGACAGGGACGCTGAAGCTTTCTTT; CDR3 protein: CASSEDRDAEAFF
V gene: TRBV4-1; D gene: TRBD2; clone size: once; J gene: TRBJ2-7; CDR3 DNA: TGCGCCAGCAGCCACTTGGCCCTGGGGGGGTCCTACGAGCAGTACTTC; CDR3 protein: CASSHLALGGSYEQYF